This T cell receptor (beta chain) was captured by sequencing in a study of CD8 T cells in ankylosing spondylitis. Study-wide points: The clones that were linked to disease were reported to be significantly enriched in matched synovial fluid samples from ankylosing spondylitis patients. A TCR beta motif of fewer than ten highly homologous variants seemed to mark ankylosing spondylitis blood.

Quantitative 5'-RACE with molecular barcodes produced the TCR beta libraries. TCRdb re-called the 5' RACE reads through MiXCR, storing one row per CDR3 protein. The table lists 350,000 to 450,000 distinct CDR3 sequences, roughly 26% of them singletons. The CDR3 runs 14 residues. The V end was cut by 6 bases, the J end by 0 bases, with 8 bases between. The germline V gene has CDR1 MGHDK and CDR2 SYGVNS. This clonotype has only a few counts. Its antigen is unknown. The chain carries TRBV25-1 and TRBJ1-4; no definite D call. Sequenced material: blood, either unsorted or a sorted T cell fraction (not recorded which). The sequence derives from a male donor with ankylosing spondylitis. This chain's CDR3 is CASRDGTTNEKLFF. In nucleotides, the CDR3 is TGTGCCAGCAGGGACGGAACAACTAATGAAAAACTGTTTTTT.